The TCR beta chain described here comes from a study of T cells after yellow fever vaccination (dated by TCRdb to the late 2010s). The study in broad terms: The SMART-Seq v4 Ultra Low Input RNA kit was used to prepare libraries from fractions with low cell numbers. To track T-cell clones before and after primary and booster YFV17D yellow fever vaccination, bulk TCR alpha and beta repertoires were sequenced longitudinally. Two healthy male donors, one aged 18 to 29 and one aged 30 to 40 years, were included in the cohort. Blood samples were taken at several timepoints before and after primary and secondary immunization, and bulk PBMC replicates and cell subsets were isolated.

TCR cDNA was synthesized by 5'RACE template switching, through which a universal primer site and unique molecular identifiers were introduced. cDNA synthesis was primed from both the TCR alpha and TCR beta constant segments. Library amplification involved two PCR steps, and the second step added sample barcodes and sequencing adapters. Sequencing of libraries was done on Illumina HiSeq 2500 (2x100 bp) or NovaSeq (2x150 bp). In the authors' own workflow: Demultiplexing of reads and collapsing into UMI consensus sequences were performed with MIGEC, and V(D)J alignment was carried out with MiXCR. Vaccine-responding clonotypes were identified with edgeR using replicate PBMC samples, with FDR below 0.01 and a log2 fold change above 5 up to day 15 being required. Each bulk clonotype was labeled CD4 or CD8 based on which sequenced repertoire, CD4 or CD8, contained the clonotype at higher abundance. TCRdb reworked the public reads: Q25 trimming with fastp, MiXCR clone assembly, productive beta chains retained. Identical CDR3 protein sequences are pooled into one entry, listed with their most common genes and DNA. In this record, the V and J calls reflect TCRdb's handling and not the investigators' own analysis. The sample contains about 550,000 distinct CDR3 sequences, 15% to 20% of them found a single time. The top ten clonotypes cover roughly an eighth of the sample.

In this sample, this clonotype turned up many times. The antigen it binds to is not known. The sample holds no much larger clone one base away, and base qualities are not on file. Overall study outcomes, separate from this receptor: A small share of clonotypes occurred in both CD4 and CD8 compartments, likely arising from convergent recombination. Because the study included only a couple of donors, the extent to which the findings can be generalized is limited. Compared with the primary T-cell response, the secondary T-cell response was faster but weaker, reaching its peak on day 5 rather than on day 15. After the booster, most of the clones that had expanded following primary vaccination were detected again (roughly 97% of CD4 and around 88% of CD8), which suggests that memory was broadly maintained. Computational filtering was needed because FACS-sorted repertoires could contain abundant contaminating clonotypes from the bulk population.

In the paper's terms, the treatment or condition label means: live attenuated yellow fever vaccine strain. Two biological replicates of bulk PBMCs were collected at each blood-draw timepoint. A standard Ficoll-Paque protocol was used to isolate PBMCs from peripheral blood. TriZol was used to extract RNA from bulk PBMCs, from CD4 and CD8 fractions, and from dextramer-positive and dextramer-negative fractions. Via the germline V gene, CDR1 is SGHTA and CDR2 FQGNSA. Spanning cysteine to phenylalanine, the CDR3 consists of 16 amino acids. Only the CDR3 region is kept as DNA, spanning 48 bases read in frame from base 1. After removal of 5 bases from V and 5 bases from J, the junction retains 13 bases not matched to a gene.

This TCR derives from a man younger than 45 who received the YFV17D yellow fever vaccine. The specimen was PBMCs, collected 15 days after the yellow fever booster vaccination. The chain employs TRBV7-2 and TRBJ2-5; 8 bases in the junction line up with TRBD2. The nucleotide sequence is TGTGCCAGCAGCCGAGAATCGGGAGGGCCGTGGGAGACCCAGTACTTC. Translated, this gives CASSRESGGPWETQYF.